This TCR beta chain originates from a study of blood T cell repertoires in COVID-19. The overall study: COVID-19 samples, acute and convalescent, were from the United States, Italy and Spain.

Methods used by the authors: Quantification of nucleated cells was approximated via reference gene primer amplification. Sequencing used immunoSEQ multiplex PCR; TCRdb keeps in-frame clones, though not all of them. V and J calls and clone size are given by that table; D and trimming were obtained from the DNA. The repertoire holds nearly 85,000 clones, with around 83% as singletons. V lost 4 bases to trimming and J lost 4 bases; unmatched junction nucleotides: 7. This CDR3 is built from 15 residues. Germline V gives CDR1 SGHRS, CDR2 YFSETQ. Sample: peripheral blood. The J gene is TRBJ1-2, the V gene TRBV5-1; TRBD1 aligns across 10 bases. The receptor's source is a woman in her sixties or seventies with acute or convalescent COVID-19. The CDR3 is CASSKDRGVGYGYTF. The CDR3 nucleotides are TGCGCCAGCAGCAAGGACAGGGGGGTAGGCTATGGCTACACCTTC. The full variable domain, with the rest looked up from reference TRBV5-1 and TRBJ1-2, is KAGVTQTPRYLIKTRGQQVTLSCSPISGHRSVSWYQQTPGQGLQFLFEYFSETQRNKGNFPGRFSGRQFSNSRSEMNVSTLELGDSALYLCASSKDRGVGYGYTFGSGTRLTVV.